The 5 T cell receptor beta chains in this list originate from one sample, sequenced in a study of regulatory T cells in long-lasting Graves disease. According to the study, TCR beta libraries were built with iRepertoire HTBI primers and CDR3-region Arm-PCR. TCRdb itself ran the multiplex PCR reads through MiXCR, one entry per CDR3 protein. The repertoire includes roughly 300,000 distinct CDR3 sequences, 15% to 20% of them detected once, and 29% sits in the top ten. Time point meaning: persistent/refractory GD, antithyroid drugs over 5 years with positive TRAb. From PBMCs, RNA was extracted and then used to make the TCR library. Sequenced material: peripheral blood mononuclear cells (PBMCs), taken when the disease was refractory, from a patient treated with antithyroid drugs. The source of these receptors is a female donor with Graves disease.

The rearrangement uses TRBV10-2 and TRBJ1-4; D is uncertain. Trimming stripped 6 bases from V and 8 bases from J, with 16 bases between. Germline V gives CDR1 WSHSY, CDR2 SAAADI. The CDR3 covers 14 residues. CDR3 sequence (DNA): TGCGCCAGCAGCCCAGGCGTTCGATGGGAAAAACTGTTTTTT. It specifies CASSPGVRWEKLFF.

The chain carries TRBV3-1 and TRBJ1-6, with D perhaps TRBD1 (6 bases). V was cut by 2 bases and J by 9 bases, with 17 bases left in between. Germline V gene data show CDR1 as LGHDT and CDR2 as YNNKEL (reference sequence). This CDR3 has 16 residues. The CDR3 DNA reads as TGTGCCAGCAGCCAATATAGGACAGTCCCCGGTTCACCCCTCCACTTT. This gives the protein CASSQYRTVPGSPLHF.

This rearrangement joins TRBV19 to TRBJ1-5; no definite D call. V dropped 10 bases and J dropped 5 bases, with 12 bases sitting between them. There are 12 residues in the CDR3. Germline V gene lookup returns CDR1 LNHDA and CDR2 SQIVND (reference sequence). The CDR3 DNA is TGTGCCACCCAAATCGGTTATCAGCCCCAGCATTTT. Translated, it gives CATQIGYQPQHF.

This clonotype was observed at least ten times. The chain uses TRBV7-2 and TRBJ1-2, with a possible D match to TRBD1 (5 bases). CDR1 and CDR2 (germline): SGHTA, FQGNSA. V lost 5 bases, J lost 1 base, and 20 bases lay in between. The CDR3 is 17 residues long. The CDR3 bases are TGTGCCAGCAGCCTCCTCGCGGGACGGAGGATTAACTATGGCTACACCTTC. Protein: CASSLLAGRRINYGYTF.

The chain links TRBV20-1 to TRBJ2-3; D gene unclear. The V and J ends lost 4 bases and 1 base respectively, with 6 bases between them. The V gene's germline CDR1 is DFQATT and CDR2 SNEGSKA (reference sequence). The CDR3 sequence is 12 residues long. CDR3 nucleotide sequence: TGCAGTGCTACGCAGCGCACAGATACGCAGTATTTT. It translates to CSATQRTDTQYF.